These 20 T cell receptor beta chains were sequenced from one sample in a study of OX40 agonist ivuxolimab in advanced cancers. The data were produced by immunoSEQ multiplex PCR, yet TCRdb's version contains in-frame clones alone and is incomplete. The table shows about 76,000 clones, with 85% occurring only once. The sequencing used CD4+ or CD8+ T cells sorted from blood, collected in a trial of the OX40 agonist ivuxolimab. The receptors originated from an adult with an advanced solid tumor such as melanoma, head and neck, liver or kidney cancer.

CDR3 nucleotides: TGTGCCAGTAGTATGACGTGGGGACAGTCTGGGGCCAACGTCCTGACTTTC. Translation: CASSMTWGQSGANVLTF. The chain has TRBV19 and TRBJ2-6; TRBD1 matches 7 bases. Per germline, CDR1 LNHDA and CDR2 SQIVND (reference sequence). V shed 3 bases, J shed 1 base, and the junction held 6 bases outside the gene matches. CDR3 size: 17 residues.

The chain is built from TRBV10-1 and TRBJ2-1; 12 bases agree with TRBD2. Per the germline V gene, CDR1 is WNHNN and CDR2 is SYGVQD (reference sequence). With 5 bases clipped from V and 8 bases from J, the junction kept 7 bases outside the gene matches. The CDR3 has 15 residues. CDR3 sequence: CASSSTSGSTDEQFF. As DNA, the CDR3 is TGCGCCAGCAGTTCGACTAGCGGGAGTACCGATGAGCAGTTCTTC.

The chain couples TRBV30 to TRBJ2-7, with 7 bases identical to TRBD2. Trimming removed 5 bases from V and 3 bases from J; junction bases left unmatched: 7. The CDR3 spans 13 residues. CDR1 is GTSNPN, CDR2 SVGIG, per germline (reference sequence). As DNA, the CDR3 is TGTGCCTGGGCGCAGGGCGGGAGCTACGAGCAGTACTTC. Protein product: CAWAQGGSYEQYF.

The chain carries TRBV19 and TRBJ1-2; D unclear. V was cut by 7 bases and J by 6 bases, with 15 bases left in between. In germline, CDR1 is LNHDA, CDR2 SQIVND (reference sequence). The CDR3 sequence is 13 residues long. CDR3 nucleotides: TGTGCCAGTAAAACGGGTCCATCTCATGGCTACACCTTC. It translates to CASKTGPSHGYTF.

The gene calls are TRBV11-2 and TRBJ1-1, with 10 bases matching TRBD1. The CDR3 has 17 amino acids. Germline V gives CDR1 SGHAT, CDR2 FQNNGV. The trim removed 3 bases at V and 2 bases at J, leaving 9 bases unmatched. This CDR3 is CASSFSGTGAVNTEAFF. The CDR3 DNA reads TGTGCCAGCAGCTTTTCCGGGACAGGGGCCGTCAACACTGAAGCTTTCTTT.

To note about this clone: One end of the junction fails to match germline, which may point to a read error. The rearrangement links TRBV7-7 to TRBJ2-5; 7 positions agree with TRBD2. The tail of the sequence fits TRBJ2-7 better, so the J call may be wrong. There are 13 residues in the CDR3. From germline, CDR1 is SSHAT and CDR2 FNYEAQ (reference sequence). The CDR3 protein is CASSVSREGEQYF. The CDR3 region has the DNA TGTGCTAGCAGCGTAAGCAGGGAGGGCGAGCAGTACTTC.

In DNA form, the CDR3 reads TGTGCCAGCAGCTTAGAGGCAGGCTACGAGCAGTACTTC. Its translation is CASSLEAGYEQYF. The V call is TRBV7-2, the J call TRBJ2-7; D uncertain. The germline V gene has CDR1 SGHTA and CDR2 FQGNSA. The germline V and J ends were trimmed by 1 base and 3 bases, with 7 bases remaining between them. The CDR3 is 13 residues long.

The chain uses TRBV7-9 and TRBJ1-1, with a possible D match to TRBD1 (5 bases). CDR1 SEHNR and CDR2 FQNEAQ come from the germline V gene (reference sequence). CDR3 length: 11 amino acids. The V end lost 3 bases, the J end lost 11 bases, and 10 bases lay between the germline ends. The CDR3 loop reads CASSLRRDAFF. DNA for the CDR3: TGTGCCAGCAGCTTGAGAAGGGACGCTTTCTTT.

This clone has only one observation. The CDR3 nucleotides read TGTGCCAGCAGTGAAGGAGGGGGATCACCCCTCCACTTT. Its translation: CASSEGGGSPLHF. The V gene is TRBV6-4, the J gene TRBJ1-6; a possible D gene is TRBD1 (6 bases). This CDR3 is built from 13 residues. V was clipped by 3 bases and J by 10 bases, with 10 bases between them. Germline V lookup: CDR1 MRHNA, CDR2 SNTAGT.

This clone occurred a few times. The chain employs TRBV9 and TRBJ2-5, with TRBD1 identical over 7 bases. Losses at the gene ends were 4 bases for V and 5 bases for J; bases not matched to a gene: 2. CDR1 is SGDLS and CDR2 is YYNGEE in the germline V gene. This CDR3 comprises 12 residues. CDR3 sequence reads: CASSLRGETQYF. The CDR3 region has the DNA TGTGCCAGCAGCCTCAGGGGGGAGACCCAGTACTTC.

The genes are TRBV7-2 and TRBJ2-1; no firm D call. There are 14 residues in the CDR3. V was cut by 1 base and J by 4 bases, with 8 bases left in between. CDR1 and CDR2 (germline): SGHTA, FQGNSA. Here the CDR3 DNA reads TGTGCCAGCAGCTTAGACGGCGCATACAATGAGCAGTTCTTC. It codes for CASSLDGAYNEQFF.

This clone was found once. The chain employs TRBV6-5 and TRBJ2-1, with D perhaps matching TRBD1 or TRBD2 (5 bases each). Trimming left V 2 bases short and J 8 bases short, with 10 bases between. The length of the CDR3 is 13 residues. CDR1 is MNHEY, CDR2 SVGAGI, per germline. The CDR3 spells CASSYLGRHEQFF. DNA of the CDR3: TGTGCCAGCAGTTACCTGGGACGACATGAGCAGTTCTTC.

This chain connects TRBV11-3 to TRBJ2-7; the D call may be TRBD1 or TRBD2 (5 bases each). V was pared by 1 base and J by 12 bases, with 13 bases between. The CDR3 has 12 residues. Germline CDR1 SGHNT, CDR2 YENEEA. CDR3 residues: CASSLVIGASYF. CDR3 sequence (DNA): TGTGCCAGCAGCTTAGTCATCGGGGCATCGTACTTC.

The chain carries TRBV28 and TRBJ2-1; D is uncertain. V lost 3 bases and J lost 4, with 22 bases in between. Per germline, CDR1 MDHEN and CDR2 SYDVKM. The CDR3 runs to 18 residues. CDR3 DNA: TGTGCCAGCAGTTTTTCCCATATTAGACCGACCGATTACAATGAGCAGTTCTTC. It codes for CASSFSHIRPTDYNEQFF.

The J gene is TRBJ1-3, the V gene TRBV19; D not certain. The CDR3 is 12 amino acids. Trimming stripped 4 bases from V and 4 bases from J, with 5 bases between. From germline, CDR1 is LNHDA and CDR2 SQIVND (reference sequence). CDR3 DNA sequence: TGTGCCAGTAGTAATGTCGGAAACACCATATATTTT. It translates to CASSNVGNTIYF.

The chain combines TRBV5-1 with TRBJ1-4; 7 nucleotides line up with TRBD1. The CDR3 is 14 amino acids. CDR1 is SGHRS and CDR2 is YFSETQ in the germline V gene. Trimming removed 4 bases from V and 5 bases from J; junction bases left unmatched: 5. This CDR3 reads CASSPKTGNEKLFF. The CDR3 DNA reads TGCGCCAGCAGCCCAAAGACAGGGAATGAAAAACTGTTTTTT.

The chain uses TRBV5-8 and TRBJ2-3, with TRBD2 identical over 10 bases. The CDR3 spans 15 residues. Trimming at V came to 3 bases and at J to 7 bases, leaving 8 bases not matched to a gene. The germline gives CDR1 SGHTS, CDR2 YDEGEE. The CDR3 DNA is TGTGCCAGCAGCTCTTTAGCGGGAGGTCCGAATACGCAGTATTTT. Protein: CASSSLAGGPNTQYF.

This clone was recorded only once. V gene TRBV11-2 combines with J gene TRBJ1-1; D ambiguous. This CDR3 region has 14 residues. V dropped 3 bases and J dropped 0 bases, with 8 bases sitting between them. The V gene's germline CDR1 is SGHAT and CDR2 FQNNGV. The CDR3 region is CASSFSTMNTEAFF. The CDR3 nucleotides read TGTGCCAGCAGCTTTTCGACTATGAACACTGAAGCTTTCTTT. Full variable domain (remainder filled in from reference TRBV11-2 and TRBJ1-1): EAGVAQSPRYKIIEKRQSVAFWCNPISGHATLYWYQQILGQGPKLLIQFQNNGVVDDSQLPKDRFSAERLKGVDSTLKIQPAKLEDSAVYLCASSFSTMNTEAFFGQGTRLTVV.

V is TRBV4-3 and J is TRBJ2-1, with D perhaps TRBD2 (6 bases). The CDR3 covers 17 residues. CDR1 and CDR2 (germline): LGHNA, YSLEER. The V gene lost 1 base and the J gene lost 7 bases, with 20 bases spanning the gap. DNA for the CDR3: TGCGCCAGCAGCCAAGGTCGGGGGTTCCTACTAGGAAATGAGCAGTTCTTC. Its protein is CASSQGRGFLLGNEQFF.

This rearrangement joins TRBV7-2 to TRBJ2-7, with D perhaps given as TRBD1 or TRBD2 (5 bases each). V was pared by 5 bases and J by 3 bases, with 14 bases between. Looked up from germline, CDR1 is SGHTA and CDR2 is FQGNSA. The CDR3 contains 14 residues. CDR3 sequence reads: CASSKTGTLYEQYF. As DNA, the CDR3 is TGTGCCAGCAGCAAGACCGGGACCCTCTACGAGCAGTACTTC.